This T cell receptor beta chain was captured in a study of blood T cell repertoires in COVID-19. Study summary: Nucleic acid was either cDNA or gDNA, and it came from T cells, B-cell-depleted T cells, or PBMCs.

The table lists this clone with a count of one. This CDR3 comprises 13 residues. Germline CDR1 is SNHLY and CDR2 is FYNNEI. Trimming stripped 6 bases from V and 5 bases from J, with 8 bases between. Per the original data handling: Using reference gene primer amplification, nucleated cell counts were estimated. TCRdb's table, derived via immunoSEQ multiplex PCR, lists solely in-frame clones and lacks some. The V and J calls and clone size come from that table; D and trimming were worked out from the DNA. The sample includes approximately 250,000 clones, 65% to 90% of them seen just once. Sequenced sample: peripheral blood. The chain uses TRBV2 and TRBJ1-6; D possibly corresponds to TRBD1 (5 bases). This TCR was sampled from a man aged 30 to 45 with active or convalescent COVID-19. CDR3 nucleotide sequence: TGTGCCAGCAGGGGACTGAATAATTCACCCCTCCACTTT. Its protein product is CASRGLNNSPLHF.